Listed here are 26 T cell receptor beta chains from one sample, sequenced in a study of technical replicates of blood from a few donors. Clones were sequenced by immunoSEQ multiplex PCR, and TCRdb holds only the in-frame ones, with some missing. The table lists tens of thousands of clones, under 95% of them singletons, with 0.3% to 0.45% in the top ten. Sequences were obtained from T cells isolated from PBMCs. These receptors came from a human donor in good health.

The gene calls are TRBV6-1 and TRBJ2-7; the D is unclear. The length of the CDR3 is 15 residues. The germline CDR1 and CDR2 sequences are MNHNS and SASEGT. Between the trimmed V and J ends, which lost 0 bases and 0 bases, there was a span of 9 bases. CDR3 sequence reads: CASSEALVGSYEQYF. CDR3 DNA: TGTGCCAGCAGTGAAGCGTTGGTCGGCTCCTACGAGCAGTACTTC.

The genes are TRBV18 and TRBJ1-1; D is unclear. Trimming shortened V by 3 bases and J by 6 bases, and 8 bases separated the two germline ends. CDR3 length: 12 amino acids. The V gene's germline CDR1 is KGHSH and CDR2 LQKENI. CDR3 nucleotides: TGTGCCAGCTCACCCCGAGTTGCTGAAGCTTTCTTT. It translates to CASSPRVAEAFF.

CDR3 nucleotides: TGTGCCAGCAGTTTCCCGGGAGAGAATAATGAGCAGTTCTTC. Amino acid sequence: CASSFPGENNEQFF. This chain links TRBV28 with TRBJ2-1, with D maybe TRBD2 (6 bases). The CDR3 spans 14 residues. Deletions cut 3 bases from V and 7 bases from J, with 13 bases between. Per the germline V gene, CDR1 is MDHEN and CDR2 is SYDVKM.

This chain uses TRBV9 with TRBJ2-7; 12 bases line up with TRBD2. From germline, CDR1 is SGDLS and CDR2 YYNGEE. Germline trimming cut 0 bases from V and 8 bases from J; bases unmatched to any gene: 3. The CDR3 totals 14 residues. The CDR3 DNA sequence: TGTGCCAGCAGCGTAGTCACTAGCGGGGGGAAGCAGTACTTC. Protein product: CASSVVTSGGKQYF.

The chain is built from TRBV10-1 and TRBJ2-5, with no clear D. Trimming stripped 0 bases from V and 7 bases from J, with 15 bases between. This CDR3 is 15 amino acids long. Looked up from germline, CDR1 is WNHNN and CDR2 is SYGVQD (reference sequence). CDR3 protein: CASSESLDPLGTQYF. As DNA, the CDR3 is TGCGCCAGCAGTGAGTCTTTAGACCCGCTAGGGACCCAGTACTTC.

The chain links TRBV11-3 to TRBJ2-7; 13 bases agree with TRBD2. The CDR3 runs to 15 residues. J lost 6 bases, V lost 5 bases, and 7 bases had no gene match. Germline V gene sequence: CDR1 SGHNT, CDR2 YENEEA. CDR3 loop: CASSPALAGGGEQYF. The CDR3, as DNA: TGTGCCAGCAGCCCAGCACTAGCGGGAGGGGGCGAGCAGTACTTC.

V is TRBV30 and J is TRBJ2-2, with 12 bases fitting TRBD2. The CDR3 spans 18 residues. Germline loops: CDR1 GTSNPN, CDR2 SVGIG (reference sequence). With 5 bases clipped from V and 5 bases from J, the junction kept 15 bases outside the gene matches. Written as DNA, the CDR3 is TGTGCCTGGGGCGCCCGCTGGGGACTAGCGGGTATTACCGGGGAGCTGTTTTTT. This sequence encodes CAWGARWGLAGITGELFF.

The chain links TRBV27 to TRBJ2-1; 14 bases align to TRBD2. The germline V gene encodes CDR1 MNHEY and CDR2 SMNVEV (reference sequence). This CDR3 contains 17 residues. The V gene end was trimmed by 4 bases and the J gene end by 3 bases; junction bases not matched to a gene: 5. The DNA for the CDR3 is TGTGCCAGCAGTTCCGGACTAGCGGGAGGCTTCTACAATGAGCAGTTCTTC. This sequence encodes CASSSGLAGGFYNEQFF.

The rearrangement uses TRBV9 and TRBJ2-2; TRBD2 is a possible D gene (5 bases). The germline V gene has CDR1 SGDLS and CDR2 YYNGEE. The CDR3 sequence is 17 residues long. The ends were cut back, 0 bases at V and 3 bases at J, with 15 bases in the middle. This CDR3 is CASSVEVLGVHTGELFF. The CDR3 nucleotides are TGTGCCAGCAGCGTAGAAGTATTGGGAGTTCACACCGGGGAGCTGTTTTTT.

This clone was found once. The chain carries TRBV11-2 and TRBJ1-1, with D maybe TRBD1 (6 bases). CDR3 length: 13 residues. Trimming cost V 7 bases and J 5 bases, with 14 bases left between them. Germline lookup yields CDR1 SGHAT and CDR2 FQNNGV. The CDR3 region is CASTKGGQTEAFF. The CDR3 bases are TGTGCCAGCACCAAGGGGGGGCAGACTGAAGCTTTCTTT. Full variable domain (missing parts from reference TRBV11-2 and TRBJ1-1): EAGVAQSPRYKIIEKRQSVAFWCNPISGHATLYWYQQILGQGPKLLIQFQNNGVVDDSQLPKDRFSAERLKGVDSTLKIQPAKLEDSAVYLCASTKGGQTEAFFGQGTRLTVV.

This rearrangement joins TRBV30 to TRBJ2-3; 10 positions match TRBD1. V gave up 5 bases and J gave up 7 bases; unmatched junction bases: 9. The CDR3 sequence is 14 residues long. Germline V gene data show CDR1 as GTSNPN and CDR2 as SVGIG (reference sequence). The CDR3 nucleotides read TGTGCCTGGTCGGACAGGGGGGCCTCCTATACGCAGTATTTT. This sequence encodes CAWSDRGASYTQYF.

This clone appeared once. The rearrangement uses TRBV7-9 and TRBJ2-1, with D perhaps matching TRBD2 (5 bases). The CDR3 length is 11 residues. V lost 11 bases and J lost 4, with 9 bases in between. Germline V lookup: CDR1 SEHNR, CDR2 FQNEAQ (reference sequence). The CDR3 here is CACGLYNEQFF. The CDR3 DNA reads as TGTGCCTGCGGACTTTACAATGAGCAGTTCTTC. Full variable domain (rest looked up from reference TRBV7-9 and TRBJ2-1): DTGVSQNPRHKITKRGQNVTFRCDPISEHNRLYWYRQTLGQGPEFLTYFQNEAQLEKSRLLSDRFSAERPKGSFSTLEIQRTEQGDSAMYLCACGLYNEQFFGPGTRLTVL.

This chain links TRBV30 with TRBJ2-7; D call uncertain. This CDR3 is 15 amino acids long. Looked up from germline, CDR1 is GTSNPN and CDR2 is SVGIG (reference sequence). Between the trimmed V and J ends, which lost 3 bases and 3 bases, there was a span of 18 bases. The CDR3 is CAWRPGPGTVYEQYF. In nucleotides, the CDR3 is TGTGCCTGGAGGCCTGGCCCAGGCACTGTCTACGAGCAGTACTTC.

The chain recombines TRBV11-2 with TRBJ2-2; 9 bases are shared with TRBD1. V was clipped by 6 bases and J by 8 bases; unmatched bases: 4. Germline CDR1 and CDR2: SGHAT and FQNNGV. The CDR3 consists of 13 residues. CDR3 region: CASSGDRVGELFF. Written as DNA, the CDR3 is TGTGCCAGCAGTGGGGACAGGGTGGGGGAGCTGTTTTTT.

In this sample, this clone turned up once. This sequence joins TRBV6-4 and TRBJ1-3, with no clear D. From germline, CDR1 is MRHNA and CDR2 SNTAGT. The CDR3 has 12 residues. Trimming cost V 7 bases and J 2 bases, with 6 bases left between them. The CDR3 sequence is CASIGPGNTIYF. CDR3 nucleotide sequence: TGTGCCAGCATCGGTCCTGGAAACACCATATATTTT.

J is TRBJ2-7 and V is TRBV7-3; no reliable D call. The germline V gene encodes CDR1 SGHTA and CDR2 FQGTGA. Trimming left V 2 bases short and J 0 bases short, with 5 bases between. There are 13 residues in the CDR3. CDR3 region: CASSLGASYEQYF. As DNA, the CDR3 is TGTGCCAGCAGCTTAGGAGCCTCCTACGAGCAGTACTTC.

This CDR3 reads CASSLWRDRVEEAFF. The DNA of the CDR3 is TGTGCCAGCAGCTTATGGAGGGACAGGGTTGAAGAAGCTTTCTTT. V is TRBV7-6 and J is TRBJ1-1, with 9 nucleotides matching TRBD1. J was trimmed by 8 bases and V by 2 bases; bases with no gene match: 9. This CDR3 has 15 amino acids. Per germline, CDR1 SGHVS and CDR2 FNYEAQ.

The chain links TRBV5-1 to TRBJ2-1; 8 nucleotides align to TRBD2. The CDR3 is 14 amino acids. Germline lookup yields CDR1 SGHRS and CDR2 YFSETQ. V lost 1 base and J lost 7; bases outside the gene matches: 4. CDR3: CASSLKREINEQFF. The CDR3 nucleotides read TGCGCCAGCAGCTTGAAGCGGGAGATAAATGAGCAGTTCTTC.

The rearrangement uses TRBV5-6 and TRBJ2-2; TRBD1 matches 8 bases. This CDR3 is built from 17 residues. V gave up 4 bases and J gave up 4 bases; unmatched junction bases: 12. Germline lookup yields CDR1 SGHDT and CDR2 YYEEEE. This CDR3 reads CASSPPGQGFVTGELFF. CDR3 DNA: TGTGCCAGCAGCCCCCCCGGACAGGGCTTTGTCACCGGGGAGCTGTTTTTT.

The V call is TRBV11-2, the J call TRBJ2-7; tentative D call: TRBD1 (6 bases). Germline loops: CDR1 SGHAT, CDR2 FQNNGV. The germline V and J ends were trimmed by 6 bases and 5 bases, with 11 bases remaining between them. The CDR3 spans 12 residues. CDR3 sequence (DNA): TGTGCCAGCAGTCTAACAGGGAACGAGCAGTACTTC. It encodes CASSLTGNEQYF.

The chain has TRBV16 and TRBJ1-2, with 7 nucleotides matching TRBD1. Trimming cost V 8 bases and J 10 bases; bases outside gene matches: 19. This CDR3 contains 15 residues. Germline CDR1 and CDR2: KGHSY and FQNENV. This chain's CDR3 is CASEDKQGDGGIYTF. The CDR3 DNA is TGTGCCAGCGAAGATAAGCAGGGGGATGGCGGGATCTACACCTTC.

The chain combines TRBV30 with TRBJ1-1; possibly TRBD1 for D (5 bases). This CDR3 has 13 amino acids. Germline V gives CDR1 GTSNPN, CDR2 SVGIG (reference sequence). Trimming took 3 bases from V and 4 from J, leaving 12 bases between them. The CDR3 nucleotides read TGTGCCTGGAGGGTAGACAGATTCACTGAAGCTTTCTTT. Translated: CAWRVDRFTEAFF.

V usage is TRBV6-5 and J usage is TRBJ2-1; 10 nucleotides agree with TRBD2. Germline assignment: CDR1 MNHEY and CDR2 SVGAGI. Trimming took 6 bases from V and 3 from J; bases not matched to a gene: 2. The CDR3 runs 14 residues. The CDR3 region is CASSGLADYNEQFF. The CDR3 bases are TGTGCCAGCAGCGGACTAGCGGACTACAATGAGCAGTTCTTC.

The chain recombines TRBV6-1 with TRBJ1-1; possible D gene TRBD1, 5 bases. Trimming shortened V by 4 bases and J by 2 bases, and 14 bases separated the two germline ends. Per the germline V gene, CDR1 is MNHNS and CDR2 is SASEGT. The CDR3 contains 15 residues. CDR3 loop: CASSVVGGDNTEAFF. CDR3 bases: TGTGCCAGCAGTGTGGTTGGGGGGGATAACACTGAAGCTTTCTTT.

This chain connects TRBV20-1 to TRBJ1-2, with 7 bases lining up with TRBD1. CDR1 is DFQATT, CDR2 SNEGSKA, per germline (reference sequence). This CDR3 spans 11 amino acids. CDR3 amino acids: CSAGTDYGYTF. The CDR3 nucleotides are TGCAGCGCCGGGACAGACTATGGCTACACCTTC.

In DNA, the CDR3 is TGCGCCAGCAGCTTGGCCAGCGGGAGGGTCGCAGATACGCAGTATTTT. Amino acid sequence: CASSLASGRVADTQYF. The chain combines TRBV5-1 with TRBJ2-3, with 10 bases aligning to TRBD2. With V trimmed by 0 bases and J by 4 bases, 5 bases remained unmatched. The CDR3 consists of 16 residues. Germline loops: CDR1 SGHRS, CDR2 YFSETQ.